Listed here are 13 T cell receptor beta chains from one sample, sequenced in a study of human T cells and chemical hapten exposure. From the RACE reads, TCRdb called clonotypes with MiXCR, one entry per CDR3 protein. Among approximately 400,000 distinct CDR3 sequences listed, approximately 5.1% were seen once. Described time point: pre-sensitization, week 0. Treatment meaning: therapeutic diphenylcyclopropenone sensitization with weekly scalp DPC. Material: whole blood, obtained in connection with sensitization to the hapten diphenylcyclopropenone (DPC). All receptors derive from a woman aged 45-65 years with alopecia areata. Some clones in this sample may be carry-over from other donors' samples.

Ten or more counts support this clonotype. The chain links TRBV12-3 or TRBV12-4 to TRBJ2-3; weak D call: TRBD1 (6 bases). The CDR3 covers 14 residues. Trimming pared 6 bases from V and 6 bases from J, leaving 16 bases between. CDR3 in DNA: TGTGCCAGCAGGGGACAAGACGTGCCGGATACGCAGTATTTT. Translation gives CASRGQDVPDTQYF.

This clonotype was observed many times. This chain connects TRBV20-1 to TRBJ2-7; 11 bases fit TRBD2. V lost 0 bases and J lost 5; bases outside the gene matches: 12. CDR3 length: 17 amino acids. In germline, CDR1 is DFQATT, CDR2 SNEGSKA (reference sequence). CDR3 sequence reads: CSARDTHETSGSNEQYF. The CDR3 DNA reads as TGCAGTGCTAGAGATACCCATGAAACTAGCGGGAGCAACGAGCAGTACTTC.

This clonotype was observed a few times. This rearrangement joins TRBV29-1 to TRBJ1-4, with 10 bases matching TRBD1. The V gene's germline CDR1 is SQVTM and CDR2 ANQGSEA. CDR3 length: 15 residues. Losses at the gene ends were 4 bases for V and 5 bases for J; bases not matched to a gene: 7. The DNA of the CDR3 is TGCAGCGTTGTAAGGGACAGGGGCGACAATGAAAAACTGTTTTTT. Amino acids: CSVVRDRGDNEKLFF.

This clonotype turned up a few times. The V gene is TRBV6-2 or TRBV6-3, the J gene TRBJ1-1, with no clear D. The CDR3 is 13 amino acids. With 1 base removed from V and 3 bases from J, the gap between germline ends came to 6 bases. CDR1 and CDR2 (germline): MNHEY, SVGEGT. In DNA form, the CDR3 reads TGTGCCAGCAGTTACTACGTCGACACTGAAGCTTTCTTT. It is translated as CASSYYVDTEAFF.

Concerning this clonotype: Being one base from a much bigger clone, this may be a read error. The chain has TRBV28 and TRBJ1-2; a weak D match, TRBD1 (5 bases). The CDR3 length is 13 residues. V was trimmed by 6 bases and J by 3 bases, leaving 11 bases between them. The germline V gene encodes CDR1 MDHEN and CDR2 SYDVKM. The CDR3 reads CASSHDRDYGYTF. CDR3 coding DNA: TGTGCCAGCAGCCATGACAGAGACTATGGCTACACCTTC.

The gene calls are TRBV20-1 and TRBJ2-7; a weak D match, TRBD1 (5 bases). Trimming pared 2 bases from V and 3 bases from J, leaving 11 bases between. Per germline, CDR1 DFQATT and CDR2 SNEGSKA (reference sequence). The CDR3 sequence is 13 residues long. The CDR3 DNA reads as TGCAGTGCTAGATCCGACAGAGACTACGAGCAGTACTTC. It codes for CSARSDRDYEQYF.

This clonotype was detected many times. This CDR3 is CAWSVRATDTQYF. The CDR3 nucleotides read TGTGCCTGGAGTGTGAGGGCAACAGATACGCAGTATTTT. The chain links TRBV30 to TRBJ2-3; weak D call: TRBD2 (5 bases). The CDR3 contains 13 residues. V lost 0 bases, J lost 3 bases, and 7 bases lay in between. Germline V gene lookup returns CDR1 GTSNPN and CDR2 SVGIG (reference sequence).

This clonotype was seen repeatedly, ten times or more. V is TRBV7-6 and J is TRBJ1-6; a weak D match, TRBD1 (6 bases). Trimming left V 2 bases short and J 6 bases short, with 17 bases between. The CDR3 has 17 amino acids. Germline V gives CDR1 SGHVS, CDR2 FNYEAQ. The CDR3 sequence is CASSLTPGAVGNSPLHF. The CDR3 bases are TGTGCCAGCAGCTTAACCCCAGGGGCAGTGGGTAATTCACCCCTCCACTTT. Full variable domain (remainder filled in from reference TRBV7-6 and TRBJ1-6): GAGVSQSPRYKVTKRGQDVALRCDPISGHVSLYWYRQALGQGPEFLTYFNYEAQQDKSGLPNDRFSAERPEGSISTLTIQRTEQRDSAMYRCASSLTPGAVGNSPLHFGNGTRLTVT.

The table lists this clonotype with a few counts. The chain links TRBV7-6 to TRBJ1-4, with D unresolved. The V end lost 2 bases, the J end lost 2 bases, and 9 bases lay between the germline ends. The CDR3 consists of 15 residues. Germline assignment: CDR1 SGHVS and CDR2 FNYEAQ. The CDR3 loop reads CASSLTARTNEKLFF. The CDR3 nucleotides read TGTGCCAGCAGCTTAACGGCCCGTACTAATGAAAAACTGTTTTTT.

The table lists this clonotype with many counts. This chain joins TRBV27 and TRBJ1-1; D perhaps matches TRBD1 (5 bases). Trimming stripped 4 bases from V and 8 bases from J, with 14 bases between. The CDR3 runs to 13 residues. Germline V gene data show CDR1 as MNHEY and CDR2 as SMNVEV (reference sequence). The chain's CDR3 is CASSSRTGREAFF. The CDR3 nucleotides are TGTGCCAGCAGTTCACGTACAGGTCGAGAAGCTTTCTTT.

At least ten counts were recorded for this clonotype. One junction end disagrees with the germline gene, perhaps due to a read error. V and J are TRBV7-9 and TRBJ2-7; 12 bases map to TRBD1. CDR1 is SEHNR, CDR2 FQNEAQ, per germline (reference sequence). The CDR3 totals 13 residues. CDR3 in amino acids: CASSLGQGASLLF. CDR3 coding DNA: TGTGCCAGCAGCTTGGGACAGGGGGCGTCTCTCCTCTTC.

This chain joins TRBV7-2 and TRBJ1-2; 12 nucleotides line up with TRBD1. The germline V gene encodes CDR1 SGHTA and CDR2 FQGNSA. V lost 5 bases to trimming and J lost 0 bases; unmatched junction nucleotides: 1. The CDR3 consists of 15 residues. The CDR3 DNA is TGTGCCAGCAGCGGGGACAGGGGGCCTAACTATGGCTACACCTTC. It is translated as CASSGDRGPNYGYTF. The whole variable domain, filled in from reference TRBV7-2 and TRBJ1-2, reads GAGVSQSPSNKVTEKGKDVELRCDPISGHTALYWYRQSLGQGLEFLIYFQGNSAPDKSGLPSDRFSAERTGGSVSTLTIQRTQQEDSAVYLCASSGDRGPNYGYTFGSGTRLTVV.

This clonotype appeared many times. V usage is TRBV6-5 and J usage is TRBJ1-4; D is uncertain. V lost 6 bases, J lost 8 bases, and 22 bases lay in between. This CDR3 is 16 amino acids long. The germline gives CDR1 MNHEY, CDR2 SVGAGI. CDR3 sequence reads: CASSPRPSRAGEKLFF. The DNA of the CDR3 is TGTGCCAGCAGCCCCCGCCCGAGTCGAGCCGGGGAAAAACTGTTTTTT.